The clone carrying this T cell receptor (beta chain) was counted only a few times. Its antigen is unknown. Source study methods: Samples ranged from about 23,224 to 690,600 TCRs, with a median of around 100,000. A single record per CDR3 protein comes from TCRdb applying MiXCR to the RACE reads. The V and J calls here are based on TCRdb, not the publication. The sample gives around 250,000 distinct CDR3 sequences, 7% to 10% of which show up once; over 2% is in the top ten. These data are taken from a study of human T cells and chemical hapten exposure. Study-level points and caveats: Patch test score showed a positive correlation with PT1 expanded TCR counts.

Specified time point: pre-sensitization, week 0. As to treatment: therapeutic diphenylcyclopropenone sensitization with weekly scalp DPC. People who gave samples had alopecia, were 18 to 70 years old, and were suitable for DPC. The CDR3 consists of 14 residues. CDR1 is SGHTA and CDR2 is FQGTGA in the germline V gene. Trimming shortened V by 5 bases and J by 5 bases, and 12 bases separated the two germline ends. The source is a woman aged 40-49 years with alopecia areata. Some clones in this sample may be carry-over from other donors' samples. The chain combines TRBV7-3 with TRBJ2-2; D gene uncertain. The sequenced sample was whole blood, obtained in connection with sensitization to the hapten diphenylcyclopropenone (DPC). The CDR3 nucleotides are TGTGCCAGCAGCCGACATCCAGAAACCGGGGAGCTGTTTTTT. Protein sequence: CASSRHPETGELFF.